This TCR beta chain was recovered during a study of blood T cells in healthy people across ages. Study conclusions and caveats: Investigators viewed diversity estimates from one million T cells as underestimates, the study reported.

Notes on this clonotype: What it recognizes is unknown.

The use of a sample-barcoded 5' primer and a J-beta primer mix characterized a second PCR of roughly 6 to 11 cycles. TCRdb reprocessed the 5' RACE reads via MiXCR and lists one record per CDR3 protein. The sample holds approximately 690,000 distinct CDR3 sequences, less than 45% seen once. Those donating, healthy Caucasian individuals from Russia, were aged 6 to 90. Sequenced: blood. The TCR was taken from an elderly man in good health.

CDR3 region: CASRAGQFQSYQYF. CDR3 nucleotide sequence: TGTGCCAGCAGGGCAGGACAGTTTCAGTCATACCAGTACTTC. The J gene is TRBJ2-5, the V gene TRBV6-6; D possibly corresponds to TRBD1 (6 bases). The CDR3 length is 14 residues. CDR1 MNHNY and CDR2 SVGAGI come from the germline V gene (reference sequence). Trimming pared 6 bases from V and 10 bases from J, leaving 21 bases between.